This T cell receptor (beta chain) was documented in a study of shared clonotypes between healthy human individuals. Germline V gene sequence: CDR1 SGHTA, CDR2 FQGNSA. V shed 3 bases and J shed 1 base, with 13 bases lying between them. The length of the CDR3 is 15 residues. Clones were sequenced by immunoSEQ multiplex PCR, and TCRdb holds only the in-frame ones, with some missing. This sample has about 1 million clones; around 74% occur once, and the top ten carry 1.4% to 1.5%. The sample was memory CD4+ T cells sorted from blood. The subset is: CD45RA-negative fraction. The chain recombines TRBV7-2 with TRBJ2-7, with a weak D call TRBD2 (6 bases). This clonotype was obtained from a man aged 18 to 29 in good health. In DNA form, the CDR3 reads TGTGCCAGCAGCTTCGGGCTAGCGTCGTCCTACGAGCAGTACTTC. Amino acids: CASSFGLASSYEQYF. Filled out from reference TRBV7-2 and TRBJ2-7, the complete variable domain reads GAGVSQSPSNKVTEKGKDVELRCDPISGHTALYWYRQSLGQGLEFLIYFQGNSAPDKSGLPSDRFSAERTGGSVSTLTIQRTQQEDSAVYLCASSFGLASSYEQYFGPGTRLTVT.